Listed below are T cell receptor beta chains from one sample, sequenced in a study of human T cells and chemical hapten exposure. From the RACE reads, TCRdb called clonotypes with MiXCR, one entry per CDR3 protein. Of 50,000 to 65,000 distinct CDR3 sequences in the sample, 10% to 12% were seen once. The sample here was whole blood, taken in connection with sensitization to the hapten diphenylcyclopropenone (DPC). The receptors were sampled from a woman aged 40 to 49 with alopecia areata. Some clones in this sample may be carry-over from other donors' samples. CDR3s include the opening cysteine and the closing phenylalanine or tryptophan.

cdr3_aa j_call v_call
CASSEGGNIQYF TRBJ2-4 TRBV2
CSARPGLAANTGELFF TRBJ2-2 TRBV20-1
CASSTTGITEAFF TRBJ1-1 TRBV2
CASSSMWLNNQPQHF TRBJ1-5 TRBV5-5
CASSSGTGLNTEAFF TRBJ1-1 TRBV7-6
CASSQDRTSGTSGHQETQYF TRBJ2-5 TRBV4-2
CASSESGPGHNEQFF TRBJ2-1 TRBV25-1
CAISDRDGTEAFF TRBJ1-1 TRBV10-3
CATGTVSNQPQHF TRBJ1-5 TRBV28
CATSTGWSYEQYF TRBJ2-7 TRBV19
CASSLTLTGNQPQHF TRBJ1-5 TRBV7-2
CSVRTSGSWQETQYF TRBJ2-5 TRBV29-1
CSATNPSTRNTEAFF TRBJ1-1 TRBV20-1
CASSLAFRQGAPGELFF TRBJ2-2 TRBV7-2
CASSLVGAGSYGYTF TRBJ1-2 TRBV7-9
CSVGTRLSYEQYF TRBJ2-7 TRBV29-1
CASSPLGQTSTDTQYF TRBJ2-3 TRBV28